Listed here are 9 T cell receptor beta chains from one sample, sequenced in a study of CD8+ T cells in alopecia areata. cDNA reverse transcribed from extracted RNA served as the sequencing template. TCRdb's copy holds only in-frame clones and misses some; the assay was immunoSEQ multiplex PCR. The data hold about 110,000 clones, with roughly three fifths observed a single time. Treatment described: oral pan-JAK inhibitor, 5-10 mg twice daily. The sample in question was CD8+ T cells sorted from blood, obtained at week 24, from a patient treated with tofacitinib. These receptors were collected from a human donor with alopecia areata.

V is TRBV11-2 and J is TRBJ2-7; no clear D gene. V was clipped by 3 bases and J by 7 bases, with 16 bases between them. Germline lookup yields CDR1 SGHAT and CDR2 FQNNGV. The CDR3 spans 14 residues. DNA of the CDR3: TGTGCCAGCAGCTTTTTTGAGGCTCCGTGGGAGCAGTACTTC. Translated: CASSFFEAPWEQYF.

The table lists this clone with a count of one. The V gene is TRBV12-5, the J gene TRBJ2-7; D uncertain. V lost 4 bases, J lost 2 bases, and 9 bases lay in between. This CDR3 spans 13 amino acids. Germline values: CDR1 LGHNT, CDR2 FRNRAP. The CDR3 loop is CASGYQATYEQYF. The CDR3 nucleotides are TGTGCTAGTGGTTACCAGGCAACCTACGAGCAGTACTTC.

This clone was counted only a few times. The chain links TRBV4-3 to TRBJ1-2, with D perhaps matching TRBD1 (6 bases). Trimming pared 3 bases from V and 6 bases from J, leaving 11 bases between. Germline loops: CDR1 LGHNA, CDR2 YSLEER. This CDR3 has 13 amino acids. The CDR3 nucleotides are TGCGCCAGCAGCCACGGGACATCTGATGGCTACACCTTC. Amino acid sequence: CASSHGTSDGYTF.

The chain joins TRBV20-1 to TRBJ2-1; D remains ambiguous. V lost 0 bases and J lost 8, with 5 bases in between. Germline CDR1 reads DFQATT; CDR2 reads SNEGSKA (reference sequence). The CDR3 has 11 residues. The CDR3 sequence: CSAREWDEQFF. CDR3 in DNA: TGCAGTGCTAGAGAGTGGGATGAGCAGTTCTTC.

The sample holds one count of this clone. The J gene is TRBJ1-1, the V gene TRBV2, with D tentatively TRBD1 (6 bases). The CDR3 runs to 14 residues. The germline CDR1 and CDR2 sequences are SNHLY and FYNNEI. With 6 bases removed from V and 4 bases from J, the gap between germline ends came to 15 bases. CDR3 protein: CASRPGGGITEAFF. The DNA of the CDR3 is TGTGCCAGCAGGCCCGGGGGCGGTATCACTGAAGCTTTCTTT.

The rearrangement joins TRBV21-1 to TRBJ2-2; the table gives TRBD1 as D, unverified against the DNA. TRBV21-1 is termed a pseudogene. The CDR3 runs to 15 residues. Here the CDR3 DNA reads TGTGCCAGCAGCAGGGCAGGGGGCAGCACCGGGGAGCTGTTTTTT. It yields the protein CASSRAGGSTGELFF.

CDR3 loop: CASSLGVGAVNTEAFF. The CDR3, as DNA: TGTGCCAGCAGTTTGGGGGTGGGGGCCGTGAACACTGAAGCTTTCTTT. This chain uses TRBV27 with TRBJ1-1; D possibly corresponds to TRBD1 (6 bases). Trimming removed 3 bases at V and 0 bases at J, with 14 bases between. Germline V CDR1 and CDR2: MNHEY, SMNVEV (reference sequence). The CDR3 consists of 16 residues.

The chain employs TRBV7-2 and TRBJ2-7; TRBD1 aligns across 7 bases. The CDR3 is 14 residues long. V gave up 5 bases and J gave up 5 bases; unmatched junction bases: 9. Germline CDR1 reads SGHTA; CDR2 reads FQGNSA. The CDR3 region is CASSLEHTGDEQYF. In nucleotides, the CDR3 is TGTGCCAGCAGCCTCGAACACACAGGGGACGAGCAGTACTTC.

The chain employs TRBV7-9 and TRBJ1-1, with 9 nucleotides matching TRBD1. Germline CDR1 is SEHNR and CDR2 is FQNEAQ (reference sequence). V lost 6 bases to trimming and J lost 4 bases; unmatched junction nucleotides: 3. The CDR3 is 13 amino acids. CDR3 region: CASSGDRVTEAFF. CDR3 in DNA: TGTGCCAGCAGTGGGGACAGGGTCACTGAAGCTTTCTTT.